This entry concerns a single T cell receptor (beta chain). Between the trimmed V and J ends, which lost 2 bases and 8 bases, there was a span of 10 bases. Germline-derived CDR1 and CDR2 are SGHAT and FQNNGV. The CDR3 runs to 13 residues. Measured with immunoSEQ multiplex PCR; TCRdb has only the in-frame clones, and not every one. Of around 80,000 clones listed, about 84% are singletons. The data were obtained in a study of radiotherapy plus CTLA-4 blockade in lung cancer. Source: peripheral blood, taken from a patient treated with radiotherapy plus ipilimumab. This receptor was identified in a human donor with non-small cell lung cancer who had stable disease on radiotherapy plus ipilimumab. The chain couples TRBV11-2 to TRBJ1-5; no clear D. The CDR3: CASSLTPNKPQHF. As DNA, the CDR3 is TGTGCCAGCAGCTTAACCCCGAATAAGCCCCAGCATTTT.